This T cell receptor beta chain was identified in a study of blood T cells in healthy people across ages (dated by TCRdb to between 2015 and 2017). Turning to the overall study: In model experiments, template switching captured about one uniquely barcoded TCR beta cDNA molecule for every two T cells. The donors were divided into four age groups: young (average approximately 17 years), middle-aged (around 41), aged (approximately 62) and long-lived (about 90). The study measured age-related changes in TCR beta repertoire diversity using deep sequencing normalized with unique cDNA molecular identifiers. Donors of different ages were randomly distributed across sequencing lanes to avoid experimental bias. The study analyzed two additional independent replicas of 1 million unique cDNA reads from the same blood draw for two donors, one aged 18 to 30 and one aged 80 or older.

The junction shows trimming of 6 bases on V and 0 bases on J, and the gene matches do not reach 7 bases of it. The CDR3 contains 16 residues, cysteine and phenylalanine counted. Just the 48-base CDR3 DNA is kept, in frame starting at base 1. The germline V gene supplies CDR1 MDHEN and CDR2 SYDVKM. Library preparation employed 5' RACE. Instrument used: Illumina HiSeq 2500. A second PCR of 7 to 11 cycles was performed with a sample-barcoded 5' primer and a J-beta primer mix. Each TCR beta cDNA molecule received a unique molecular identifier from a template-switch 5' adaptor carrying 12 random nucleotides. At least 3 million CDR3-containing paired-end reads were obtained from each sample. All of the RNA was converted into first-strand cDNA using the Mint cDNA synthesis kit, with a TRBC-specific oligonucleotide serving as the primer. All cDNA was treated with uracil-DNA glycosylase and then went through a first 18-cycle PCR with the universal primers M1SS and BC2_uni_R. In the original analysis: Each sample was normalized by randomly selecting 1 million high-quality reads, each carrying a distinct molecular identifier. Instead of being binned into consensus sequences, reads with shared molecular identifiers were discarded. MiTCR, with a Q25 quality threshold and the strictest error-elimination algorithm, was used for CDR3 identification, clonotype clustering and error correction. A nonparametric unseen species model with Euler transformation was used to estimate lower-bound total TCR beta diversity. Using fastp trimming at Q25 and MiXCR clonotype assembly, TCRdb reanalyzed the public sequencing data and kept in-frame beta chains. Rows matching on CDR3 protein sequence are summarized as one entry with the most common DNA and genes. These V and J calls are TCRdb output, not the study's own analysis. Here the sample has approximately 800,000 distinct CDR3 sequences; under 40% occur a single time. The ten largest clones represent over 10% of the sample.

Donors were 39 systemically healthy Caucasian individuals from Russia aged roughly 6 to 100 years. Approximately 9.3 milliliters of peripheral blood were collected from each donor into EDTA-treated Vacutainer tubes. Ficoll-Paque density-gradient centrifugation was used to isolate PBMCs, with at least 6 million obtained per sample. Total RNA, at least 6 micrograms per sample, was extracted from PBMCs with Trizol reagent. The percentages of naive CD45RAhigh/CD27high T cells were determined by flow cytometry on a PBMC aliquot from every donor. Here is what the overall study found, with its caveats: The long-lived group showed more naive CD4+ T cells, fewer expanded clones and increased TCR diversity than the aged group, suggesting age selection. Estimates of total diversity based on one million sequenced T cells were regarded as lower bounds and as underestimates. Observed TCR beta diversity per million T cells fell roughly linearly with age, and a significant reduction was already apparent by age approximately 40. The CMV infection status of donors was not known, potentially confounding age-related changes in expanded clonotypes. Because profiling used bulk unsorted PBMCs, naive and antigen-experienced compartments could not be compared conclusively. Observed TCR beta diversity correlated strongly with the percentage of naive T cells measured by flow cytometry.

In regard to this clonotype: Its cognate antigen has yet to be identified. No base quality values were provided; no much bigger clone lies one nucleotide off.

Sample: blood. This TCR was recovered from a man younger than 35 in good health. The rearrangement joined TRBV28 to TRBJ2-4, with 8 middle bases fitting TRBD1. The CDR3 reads CASRSQGAGAKNIQYF. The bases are TGTGCCAGCAGGTCCCAGGGGGCAGGAGCCAAAAACATTCAGTACTTC.